A single sample gave rise to the 12 T cell receptor beta chains below, sequenced in a study of OX40 agonist ivuxolimab in advanced cancers. Libraries were prepared by immunoSEQ multiplex PCR; TCRdb keeps only in-frame clonotypes and omits some of them. The table shows 65,000 to 90,000 clones, with 65% to 90% occurring only once. The sample here was CD4+ or CD8+ T cells sorted from blood, taken in a trial of the OX40 agonist ivuxolimab. These receptor sequences come from an adult with an advanced solid tumor such as melanoma, head and neck, liver or kidney cancer.

The chain is built from TRBV7-9 and TRBJ2-1; 11 nucleotides agree with TRBD2. This CDR3 comprises 18 residues. Germline V gene sequence: CDR1 SEHNR, CDR2 FQNEAQ (reference sequence). V lost 5 bases to trimming and J lost 2 bases; unmatched junction nucleotides: 11. The CDR3 nucleotides are TGTGCCAGCAGCCGTAGCGGGAGGGTACCCACCGCCTACAATGAGCAGTTCTTC. Its protein product is CASSRSGRVPTAYNEQFF.

V gene TRBV4-2 combines with J gene TRBJ1-3; 8 bases agree with TRBD1. Germline trimming cut 0 bases from V and 2 bases from J; bases unmatched to any gene: 0. The CDR3 spans 15 residues. Looked up from germline, CDR1 is LGHNA and CDR2 is YNFKEQ. This CDR3 reads CASSQETGAGNTIYF. The CDR3 bases are TGTGCCAGCAGCCAAGAGACAGGGGCTGGAAACACCATATATTTT.

The chain's CDR3 is CASSIDLGRGSNQPQHF. The CDR3 coding sequence is TGTGCCAGTAGTATAGATCTAGGGAGGGGGAGCAATCAGCCCCAGCATTTT. The chain combines TRBV19 with TRBJ1-5; tentative D call: TRBD1 (6 bases). The CDR3 consists of 17 residues. CDR1 and CDR2 (germline): LNHDA, SQIVND (reference sequence). V lost 0 bases, J lost 1 base, and 13 bases lay in between.

This clone was observed once. This sequence joins TRBV6-5 and TRBJ2-7, with 11 bases lining up with TRBD1. The J segment lost 3 bases and the V segment lost 4 bases, leaving 2 bases of the junction unmatched. CDR1 and CDR2 from the germline V gene are MNHEY and SVGAGI. The length of the CDR3 is 14 residues. This chain's CDR3 is CASSWDRGFYEQYF. The CDR3, as DNA: TGTGCCAGCAGTTGGGACAGGGGGTTCTACGAGCAGTACTTC.

V usage is TRBV30 and J usage is TRBJ1-1; no definite D call. CDR1 and CDR2 from the germline V gene are GTSNPN and SVGIG (reference sequence). This CDR3 comprises 11 residues. V dropped 6 bases and J dropped 5 bases, with 10 bases sitting between them. CDR3 sequence: CACKTGTEAFF. Written as DNA, the CDR3 is TGTGCCTGCAAAACGGGGACTGAAGCTTTCTTT.

The table lists this clone with a count of one. The chain recombines TRBV13 with TRBJ2-2, with 10 bases matching TRBD1. Trimming removed 5 bases from V and 6 bases from J; junction bases left unmatched: 9. The CDR3 has 16 amino acids. Germline values: CDR1 PRHDT, CDR2 FYEKMQ (reference sequence). CDR3: CASSLGTGVNSGELFF. The CDR3 nucleotides read TGTGCCAGCAGCCTCGGGACAGGGGTTAACTCCGGGGAGCTGTTTTTT.

The chain joins TRBV2 to TRBJ1-1; D perhaps matches TRBD1 (5 bases). Germline CDR1 SNHLY, CDR2 FYNNEI. The CDR3 totals 12 residues. Between the trimmed V and J ends, which lost 6 bases and 4 bases, there was a span of 9 bases. Here the CDR3 reads CASSAGGTEAFF. CDR3 sequence (DNA): TGTGCCAGCAGCGCTGGGGGCACTGAAGCTTTCTTT.

This chain connects TRBV9 to TRBJ1-2, with 7 bases fitting TRBD1. The CDR3 totals 18 residues. V lost 3 bases, J lost 7 bases, and 21 bases stayed unmatched. Germline V gene sequence: CDR1 SGDLS, CDR2 YYNGEE. This CDR3 reads CASSEQTGRRPTRSGYTF. The DNA for the CDR3 is TGTGCCAGCAGCGAGCAGACAGGGAGGCGACCTACGAGAAGTGGCTACACCTTC. The variable domain in full, with the rest retrieved from reference TRBV9 and TRBJ1-2, is DSGVTQTPKHLITATGQRVTLRCSPRSGDLSVYWYQQSLDQGLQFLIQYYNGEERAKGNILERFSAQQFPDLHSELNLSSLELGDSALYFCASSEQTGRRPTRSGYTFGSGTRLTVV.

The chain joins TRBV5-5 to TRBJ2-6; no clear D gene. Germline V CDR1 and CDR2: SGHKS, YYEKEE (reference sequence). This CDR3 has 14 amino acids. The V and J ends lost 5 bases and 3 bases respectively, with 9 bases between them. The CDR3 loop reads CASRGLDGANVLTF. The CDR3 region has the DNA TGTGCCAGCAGAGGTTTGGATGGGGCCAACGTCCTGACTTTC.

In this sample, this clone turned up once. This chain joins TRBV29-1 and TRBJ2-4; D might be TRBD2 (6 bases). Between the trimmed V and J ends, which lost 6 bases and 6 bases, there was a span of 15 bases. The CDR3 runs 13 residues. The germline CDR1 and CDR2 sequences are SQVTM and ANQGSEA. The CDR3 DNA reads as TGCAGCGTCGAAAACCCTAGCGTAAACATTCAGTACTTC. This translates into CSVENPSVNIQYF.

V is TRBV7-6 and J is TRBJ2-7, with no clear D. CDR1 is SGHVS, CDR2 FNYEAQ, per germline. The V end was cut by 5 bases, the J end by 4 bases, with 15 bases between. The CDR3 loop spans 14 amino acids. CDR3 region: CASSPRANEYEQYF. The CDR3 region has the DNA TGTGCCAGCAGCCCCCGGGCCAATGAGTACGAGCAGTACTTC.

This sequence joins TRBV5-4 and TRBJ1-2; 9 bases are a match to TRBD1. This CDR3 has 12 amino acids. Germline V gene lookup returns CDR1 SGHNT and CDR2 YYREEE (reference sequence). Unmatched junction bases numbered 2, after V lost 4 bases and J lost 7 bases. CDR3 nucleotides: TGTGCCAGCAGCCAGGACAGGGGTGGCTACACCTTC. Its protein product is CASSQDRGGYTF.